Shown below are 3 T cell receptor beta chains from a single sample sequenced in a study of T-cell memory formation after mild COVID-19. One entry per CDR3 protein results from TCRdb running MiXCR on the 5' RACE reads. Of around 370,000 distinct CDR3 sequences in the sample, more than 20% were seen once. Source material: PBMCs or a T cell subset sorted from them (not recorded which). These receptors all come from an adult woman who had mild COVID-19 (a few samples of this study predate the infection). Cell type and time point are not known.

V gene TRBV3-1 combines with J gene TRBJ2-4, with D unclear. The CDR3 is made up of 16 amino acids. Trimming left V 4 bases short and J 1 base short, with 14 bases between. From germline, CDR1 is LGHDT and CDR2 YNNKEL (reference sequence). The CDR3 DNA is TGTGCCAGCAGCCCAATCAGAGAACTGGCCAAAAACATTCAGTACTTC. As protein: CASSPIRELAKNIQYF.

V is TRBV12-3 or TRBV12-4 and J is TRBJ2-7; D may match TRBD1 or TRBD2 (5 bases each). Between the trimmed V and J ends, which lost 3 bases and 6 bases, there was a span of 18 bases. This CDR3 contains 15 residues. For the CDR3, the DNA is TGTGCCAGCAGTTTGAGAACGGGACCCTCCCGCGAGCAGTACTTC. As protein: CASSLRTGPSREQYF.

The chain uses TRBV14 and TRBJ2-3; D uncertain. Trimming stripped 4 bases from V and 3 bases from J, with 8 bases between. Per the germline V gene, CDR1 is SGHDN and CDR2 is FVKESK. The CDR3 covers 13 residues. The CDR3 DNA follows: TGTGCCAGCAGCCCAGCCGTTACAGATACGCAGTATTTT. This gives the protein CASSPAVTDTQYF.